A selection of T cell receptor beta chains follows, all from one sample in a study of technical replicates of blood from a handful of donors. Profiled with immunoSEQ multiplex PCR; TCRdb holds only in-frame clones, not every one. This sample carries roughly 80,000 clones, 93% of them seen once, and the ten largest clones take 0.2% to 0.25%. Sequences were obtained from T cells isolated from PBMCs. All receptors derive from a human donor in good health. CDR3s include the opening cysteine and the closing phenylalanine or tryptophan. The D gene is left open where the match is weak. Size values are once, few and many counts, or a class for expanded clones, and some rows have none.

CDR3 DNA	CDR3 protein	V gene	J gene	D gene	clone size
TGCAGCGTTACTCGGACAGGCACTGAAGCTTTCTTT	CSVTRTGTEAFF	TRBV29-1	TRBJ1-1	TRBD1	-
TGTGCCAGCAGCATACAGGGGGCGAGCACTGAAGCTTTCTTT	CASSIQGASTEAFF	TRBV5-4	TRBJ1-1	TRBD1	-
TGTGCCAGCAGACGGACAGGGAAGCGCCATGGCTACACCTTC	CASRRTGKRHGYTF	TRBV2	TRBJ1-2	TRBD1	few
TGTGCCAGCAGTTACGATCCGGGAGGGAGCCCCTACGAGCAGTACTTC	CASSYDPGGSPYEQYF	TRBV6-5	TRBJ2-7	TRBD2	-
TGCGCCAGCAGCCAGAGGACTAATAGCAATCAGCCCCAGCATTTT	CASSQRTNSNQPQHF	TRBV4-1	TRBJ1-5	-	-
TGTGCCAGCAGTTCCCCGTCGAGGCAGGGGGACGAAAAACTGTTTTTT	CASSSPSRQGDEKLFF	TRBV28	TRBJ1-4	TRBD1	-
TGTGCCAGCAGCCCAGTAGGGAGCTCCTACGAGCAGTACTTC	CASSPVGSSYEQYF	TRBV28	TRBJ2-7	-	-
TGTGCCAGTAGTGCTAGCGGGAGAGCCTACGAGCAGTACTTC	CASSASGRAYEQYF	TRBV19	TRBJ2-7	TRBD2	-
TGTGCCAGCAGCTTAGACAGGGCTTATCAGCCCCAGCATTTT	CASSLDRAYQPQHF	TRBV11-2	TRBJ1-5	-	-
TGTGCCAGCAGTGAAGCGGGACTAGCGGGAGGACTATACAATGAGCAGTTCTTC	CASSEAGLAGGLYNEQFF	TRBV2	TRBJ2-1	TRBD2	-